The rows below give T cell receptor beta chains drawn from one sample of a study of OX40 agonist ivuxolimab in advanced cancers. Assay used: immunoSEQ multiplex PCR; TCRdb lists only in-frame clones, some missing. The data show 76,000 or so clones, approximately 85% seen once. This sample comprised CD4+ or CD8+ T cells sorted from blood, obtained in a trial of the OX40 agonist ivuxolimab. These receptors were obtained from an adult with an advanced solid tumor such as melanoma, head and neck, liver or kidney cancer. CDR3s include the opening cysteine and the closing phenylalanine or tryptophan. The order of the fields is CDR3 length, D gene, V gene, clone size, J gene, CDR3 protein, CDR3 DNA. The D gene is left open where the match is weak. Clone size is not always given. Where it is, it says once, few, many or a class for expanded clones.

CDR3 length: 13
D gene: -
V gene: TRBV19
clone size: -
J gene: TRBJ2-3
CDR3 protein: CASSLGGTDTQYF
CDR3 DNA: TGTGCCAGTAGTCTTGGGGGCACAGATACGCAGTATTTT

CDR3 length: 14
D gene: -
V gene: TRBV4-3
clone size: -
J gene: TRBJ2-2
CDR3 protein: CASSRAQDAGELFF
CDR3 DNA: TGCGCCAGCAGCCGTGCCCAGGACGCCGGGGAGCTGTTTTTT

CDR3 length: 16
D gene: -
V gene: TRBV21-1
clone size: -
J gene: TRBJ2-3
CDR3 protein: CASSSRLAGRPDTQYF
CDR3 DNA: TGTGCCAGCAGCTCCCGACTAGCGGGCCGCCCAGATACGCAGTATTTT

CDR3 length: 17
D gene: TRBD2
V gene: TRBV11-2
clone size: -
J gene: TRBJ2-3
CDR3 protein: CASSLETGTSVTDTQYF
CDR3 DNA: TGTGCCAGCAGCTTAGAAACCGGGACTAGCGTCACAGATACGCAGTATTTT

CDR3 length: 13
D gene: -
V gene: TRBV7-9
clone size: -
J gene: TRBJ1-3
CDR3 protein: CASQRGVGNTIYF
CDR3 DNA: TGTGCCAGCCAAAGAGGGGTTGGAAACACCATATATTTT

CDR3 length: 15
D gene: -
V gene: TRBV19
clone size: -
J gene: TRBJ1-6
CDR3 protein: CASTAPSRMDSPLHF
CDR3 DNA: TGTGCCAGTACTGCTCCGTCCCGAATGGATTCACCCCTCCACTTT

CDR3 length: 15
D gene: -
V gene: TRBV5-1
clone size: -
J gene: TRBJ1-6
CDR3 protein: CASSWDGAGNSPLHF
CDR3 DNA: TGCGCCAGCAGCTGGGACGGGGCGGGTAATTCACCCCTCCACTTT

CDR3 length: 16
D gene: TRBD1
V gene: TRBV5-1
clone size: -
J gene: TRBJ2-2
CDR3 protein: CASSRVQGANTGELFF
CDR3 DNA: TGCGCCAGCAGCCGCGTCCAGGGGGCCAACACCGGGGAGCTGTTTTTT

CDR3 length: 13
D gene: -
V gene: TRBV6-6
clone size: -
J gene: TRBJ1-2
CDR3 protein: CASSPDGNYGYTF
CDR3 DNA: TGTGCCAGCAGTCCCGATGGTAACTATGGCTACACCTTC

CDR3 length: 14
D gene: -
V gene: TRBV6-6
clone size: -
J gene: TRBJ2-2
CDR3 protein: CASTRDWLGGELFF
CDR3 DNA: TGTGCCAGCACCCGGGACTGGCTAGGAGGGGAGCTGTTTTTT

CDR3 length: 14
D gene: TRBD1
V gene: TRBV18
clone size: -
J gene: TRBJ1-2
CDR3 protein: CASSPRQGLVGYTF
CDR3 DNA: TGTGCCAGCTCTCCGAGACAGGGGCTGGTTGGCTACACCTTC

CDR3 length: 16
D gene: -
V gene: TRBV5-1
clone size: -
J gene: TRBJ2-7
CDR3 protein: CASSLTQGSRTYEQYF
CDR3 DNA: TGCGCCAGCAGCTTGACGCAGGGGTCAAGGACCTACGAGCAGTACTTC

CDR3 length: 13
D gene: -
V gene: TRBV7-8
clone size: -
J gene: TRBJ1-1
CDR3 protein: CASSTQQNTEAFF
CDR3 DNA: TGTGCCAGCAGCACACAGCAGAACACTGAAGCTTTCTTT

CDR3 length: 14
D gene: -
V gene: TRBV6-1
clone size: -
J gene: TRBJ2-5
CDR3 protein: CASSPTGVIETQYF
CDR3 DNA: TGTGCCAGCAGCCCGACCGGTGTAATAGAGACCCAGTACTTC

CDR3 length: 14
D gene: -
V gene: TRBV9
clone size: once
J gene: TRBJ2-2
CDR3 protein: CASSVALSTGELFF
CDR3 DNA: TGTGCCAGCAGCGTAGCCCTTTCGACCGGGGAGCTGTTTTTT

CDR3 length: 17
D gene: TRBD1
V gene: TRBV5-1
clone size: -
J gene: TRBJ2-3
CDR3 protein: CASSLEDRGPVPDTQYF
CDR3 DNA: TGCGCCAGCAGCTTGGAGGACAGGGGCCCTGTCCCAGATACGCAGTATTTT

CDR3 length: 14
D gene: -
V gene: TRBV7-2
clone size: -
J gene: TRBJ1-2
CDR3 protein: CASSLDGGKNGYTF
CDR3 DNA: TGTGCCAGCAGCTTAGATGGGGGGAAGAATGGCTACACCTTC

CDR3 length: 16
D gene: -
V gene: TRBV4-3
clone size: -
J gene: TRBJ2-1
CDR3 protein: CASSQDTTSNYNEQFF
CDR3 DNA: TGCGCCAGCAGCCAAGATACCACTAGCAACTACAATGAGCAGTTCTTC

CDR3 length: 15
D gene: -
V gene: TRBV7-2
clone size: -
J gene: TRBJ1-5
CDR3 protein: CASSSSGQLNQPQHF
CDR3 DNA: TGTGCCAGCAGCTCGAGCGGCCAGCTCAATCAGCCCCAGCATTTT

CDR3 length: 15
D gene: -
V gene: TRBV7-2
clone size: -
J gene: TRBJ2-3
CDR3 protein: CASSLRGVSTDTQYF
CDR3 DNA: TGTGCCAGCAGCTTAAGAGGGGTGAGCACAGATACGCAGTATTTT

CDR3 length: 11
D gene: -
V gene: TRBV18
clone size: once
J gene: TRBJ2-7
CDR3 protein: CASSPMNEQYF
CDR3 DNA: TGTGCCAGCTCACCAATGAACGAGCAGTACTTC

CDR3 length: 16
D gene: TRBD2
V gene: TRBV5-4
clone size: -
J gene: TRBJ2-7
CDR3 protein: CASSTLLGGGRYEQYF
CDR3 DNA: TGTGCCAGCAGCACTCTCTTAGGCGGGGGTCGGTACGAGCAGTACTTC

CDR3 length: 16
D gene: TRBD1
V gene: TRBV12-5
clone size: once
J gene: TRBJ2-7
CDR3 protein: CASGLVIGQASYEQYF
CDR3 DNA: TGTGCTAGTGGTTTGGTAATAGGACAGGCCTCCTACGAGCAGTACTTC

CDR3 length: 16
D gene: -
V gene: TRBV5-1
clone size: -
J gene: TRBJ1-3
CDR3 protein: CASSPRGHTTGNTIYF
CDR3 DNA: TGCGCCAGCAGCCCCCGAGGGCATACGACTGGAAACACCATATATTTT

CDR3 length: 14
D gene: -
V gene: TRBV2
clone size: few
J gene: TRBJ1-5
CDR3 protein: CASSVSDSNQPQHF
CDR3 DNA: TGTGCCAGCAGTGTATCCGACAGCAATCAGCCCCAGCATTTT

CDR3 length: 15
D gene: -
V gene: TRBV9
clone size: once
J gene: TRBJ2-3
CDR3 protein: CASSPGLGSTDTQYF
CDR3 DNA: TGTGCCAGCAGTCCAGGACTCGGCAGCACAGATACGCAGTATTTT

CDR3 length: 15
D gene: -
V gene: TRBV7-2
clone size: -
J gene: TRBJ2-5
CDR3 protein: CASSLENRKQETQYF
CDR3 DNA: TGTGCCAGCAGCTTAGAGAACAGAAAGCAAGAGACCCAGTACTTC

CDR3 length: 16
D gene: -
V gene: TRBV4-2
clone size: once
J gene: TRBJ2-1
CDR3 protein: CASSQDSAGALNEQFF
CDR3 DNA: TGTGCCAGCAGCCAAGATTCGGCGGGGGCACTCAATGAGCAGTTCTTC

CDR3 length: 16
D gene: TRBD1
V gene: TRBV19
clone size: -
J gene: TRBJ2-1
CDR3 protein: CASSIGTGVSYNEQFF
CDR3 DNA: TGTGCCAGTAGTATAGGGACAGGGGTCTCCTACAATGAGCAGTTCTTC

CDR3 length: 13
D gene: TRBD1
V gene: TRBV7-9
clone size: -
J gene: TRBJ1-2
CDR3 protein: CASSGQVNYGYTF
CDR3 DNA: TGTGCCAGCAGCGGACAGGTTAACTATGGCTACACCTTC

CDR3 length: 15
D gene: -
V gene: TRBV27
clone size: few
J gene: TRBJ2-7
CDR3 protein: CASSFQQGSSYEQYF
CDR3 DNA: TGTGCCAGCAGTTTCCAACAGGGAAGCTCCTACGAGCAGTACTTC

CDR3 length: 16
D gene: TRBD2
V gene: TRBV9
clone size: few
J gene: TRBJ2-6
CDR3 protein: CASSVEGAGGANVLTF
CDR3 DNA: TGTGCCAGCAGCGTAGAGGGAGCGGGGGGGGCCAACGTCCTGACTTTC

CDR3 length: 14
D gene: TRBD2
V gene: TRBV7-9
clone size: -
J gene: TRBJ2-5
CDR3 protein: CASSVPGGQETQYF
CDR3 DNA: TGTGCCAGCAGCGTCCCGGGGGGTCAAGAGACCCAGTACTTC

CDR3 length: 17
D gene: TRBD1
V gene: TRBV18
clone size: -
J gene: TRBJ1-6
CDR3 protein: CASSPRSDRGNNSPLHF
CDR3 DNA: TGTGCCAGCTCACCACGCTCGGACAGGGGGAATAATTCACCCCTCCACTTT

CDR3 length: 15
D gene: -
V gene: TRBV2
clone size: -
J gene: TRBJ1-1
CDR3 protein: CASSVVAGTNTEAFF
CDR3 DNA: TGTGCCAGCAGTGTGGTGGCAGGAACGAACACTGAAGCTTTCTTT

CDR3 length: 14
D gene: -
V gene: TRBV5-3
clone size: -
J gene: TRBJ2-3
CDR3 protein: CARSLGSRGDTQYF
CDR3 DNA: TGTGCCAGAAGCTTAGGGTCCCGAGGAGATACGCAGTATTTT

CDR3 length: 14
D gene: -
V gene: TRBV10-3
clone size: -
J gene: TRBJ2-6
CDR3 protein: CAISDTSGANVLTF
CDR3 DNA: TGTGCCATCAGTGACACCTCTGGGGCCAACGTCCTGACTTTC

CDR3 length: 15
D gene: -
V gene: TRBV19
clone size: -
J gene: TRBJ1-6
CDR3 protein: CASSIDQTRYSPLHF
CDR3 DNA: TGTGCCAGTAGTATAGATCAAACAAGATATTCACCCCTCCACTTT

CDR3 length: 13
D gene: -
V gene: TRBV30
clone size: once
J gene: TRBJ2-5
CDR3 protein: CAWSMGSRETQYF
CDR3 DNA: TGTGCCTGGAGTATGGGTAGCAGGGAGACCCAGTACTTC

CDR3 length: 13
D gene: -
V gene: TRBV6-5
clone size: -
J gene: TRBJ1-3
CDR3 protein: CASSTGQGNTIYF
CDR3 DNA: TGTGCCAGCAGTACCGGACAGGGAAACACCATATATTTT

CDR3 length: 16
D gene: TRBD2
V gene: TRBV7-2
clone size: -
J gene: TRBJ2-2
CDR3 protein: CASSPGGSGVHGELFF
CDR3 DNA: TGTGCCAGCAGTCCCGGGGGTAGCGGGGTGCACGGGGAGCTGTTTTTT

CDR3 length: 14
D gene: TRBD1
V gene: TRBV6-6
clone size: -
J gene: TRBJ2-3
CDR3 protein: CASRQGRSTDTQYF
CDR3 DNA: TGTGCCAGCAGACAGGGGAGAAGCACAGATACGCAGTATTTT

CDR3 length: 15
D gene: -
V gene: TRBV7-6
clone size: -
J gene: TRBJ2-3
CDR3 protein: CASSLGGGQLDTQYF
CDR3 DNA: TGTGCCAGCAGCTTAGGGGGGGGCCAATTAGATACGCAGTATTTT

CDR3 length: 15
D gene: -
V gene: TRBV2
clone size: -
J gene: TRBJ2-5
CDR3 protein: CASSEMSRVGETQYF
CDR3 DNA: TGTGCCAGCAGTGAGATGTCCAGGGTCGGGGAGACCCAGTACTTC

CDR3 length: 18
D gene: TRBD2
V gene: TRBV9
clone size: once
J gene: TRBJ2-1
CDR3 protein: CASSVTPSTSGGGNEQFF
CDR3 DNA: TGTGCCAGCAGCGTAACCCCATCGACTAGCGGGGGGGGAAATGAGCAGTTCTTC

CDR3 length: 14
D gene: -
V gene: TRBV27
clone size: -
J gene: TRBJ2-1
CDR3 protein: CASSPGHPQDKQFF
CDR3 DNA: TGTGCCAGCAGTCCAGGACACCCCCAGGATAAGCAGTTCTTC

CDR3 length: 14
D gene: TRBD1
V gene: TRBV27
clone size: -
J gene: TRBJ1-5
CDR3 protein: CASSGTGGYQPQHF
CDR3 DNA: TGTGCCAGCAGTGGGACAGGGGGATATCAGCCCCAGCATTTT

CDR3 length: 14
D gene: TRBD2
V gene: TRBV18
clone size: -
J gene: TRBJ2-7
CDR3 protein: CASSLAGGRYEQYF
CDR3 DNA: TGTGCCAGCTCACTAGCGGGGGGGCGCTACGAGCAGTACTTC

CDR3 length: 15
D gene: -
V gene: TRBV7-6
clone size: -
J gene: TRBJ2-2
CDR3 protein: CASSWGAGSTGELFF
CDR3 DNA: TGTGCCAGCAGCTGGGGCGCAGGGAGCACCGGGGAGCTGTTTTTT

CDR3 length: 13
D gene: -
V gene: TRBV7-6
clone size: few
J gene: TRBJ1-6
CDR3 protein: CASSLAFPSPLHF
CDR3 DNA: TGTGCCAGCAGCTTAGCATTTCCTTCACCCCTCCACTTT

CDR3 length: 13
D gene: TRBD1
V gene: TRBV10-3
clone size: few
J gene: TRBJ1-1
CDR3 protein: CAIGQGVNTEAFF
CDR3 DNA: TGTGCCATAGGACAGGGGGTGAACACTGAAGCTTTCTTT

CDR3 length: 15
D gene: TRBD2
V gene: TRBV2
clone size: once
J gene: TRBJ2-7
CDR3 protein: CASSDWSSGAYEQYF
CDR3 DNA: TGTGCCAGCAGTGATTGGTCTAGCGGGGCCTACGAGCAGTACTTC

CDR3 length: 13
D gene: -
V gene: TRBV18
clone size: once
J gene: TRBJ1-1
CDR3 protein: CASSPERGTEAFF
CDR3 DNA: TGTGCCAGCTCACCAGAAAGGGGCACTGAAGCTTTCTTT

CDR3 length: 14
D gene: TRBD2
V gene: TRBV2
clone size: few
J gene: TRBJ2-1
CDR3 protein: CASSSGGGNNEQFF
CDR3 DNA: TGTGCCAGTTCAAGCGGGGGGGGAAACAATGAGCAGTTCTTC

CDR3 length: 13
D gene: -
V gene: TRBV29-1
clone size: -
J gene: TRBJ2-7
CDR3 protein: CSVSNDPSYEQYF
CDR3 DNA: TGCAGCGTGTCCAACGACCCCTCCTACGAGCAGTACTTC

CDR3 length: 14
D gene: -
V gene: TRBV27
clone size: -
J gene: TRBJ2-1
CDR3 protein: CASRGSGGIYEQFF
CDR3 DNA: TGTGCCAGCCGAGGATCTGGGGGTATCTATGAGCAGTTCTTC